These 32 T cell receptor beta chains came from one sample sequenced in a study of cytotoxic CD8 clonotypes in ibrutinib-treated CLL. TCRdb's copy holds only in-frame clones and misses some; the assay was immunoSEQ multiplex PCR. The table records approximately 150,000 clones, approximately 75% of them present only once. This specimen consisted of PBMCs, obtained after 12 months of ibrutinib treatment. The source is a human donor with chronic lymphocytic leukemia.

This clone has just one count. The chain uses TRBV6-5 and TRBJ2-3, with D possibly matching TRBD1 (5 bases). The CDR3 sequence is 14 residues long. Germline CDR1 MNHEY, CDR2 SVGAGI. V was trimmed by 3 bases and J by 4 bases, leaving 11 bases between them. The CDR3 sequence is CASSYFSGSDTQYF. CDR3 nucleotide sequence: TGTGCCAGCAGTTATTTTTCAGGGTCAGATACGCAGTATTTT.

Here the CDR3 reads CASSRPGFEQYF. CDR3 in DNA: TGTGCCAGCAGCCGACCGGGGTTCGAGCAGTACTTC. J is TRBJ2-7 and V is TRBV7-9; a possible D gene is TRBD2 (5 bases). The CDR3 covers 12 residues. Trimming left V 5 bases short and J 6 bases short, with 11 bases between. Looked up from germline, CDR1 is SEHNR and CDR2 is FQNEAQ (reference sequence). Supplemented by reference TRBV7-9 and TRBJ2-7, the full variable domain reads DTGVSQNPRHKITKRGQNVTFRCDPISEHNRLYWYRQTLGQGPEFLTYFQNEAQLEKSRLLSDRFSAERPKGSFSTLEIQRTEQGDSAMYLCASSRPGFEQYFGPGTRLTVT.

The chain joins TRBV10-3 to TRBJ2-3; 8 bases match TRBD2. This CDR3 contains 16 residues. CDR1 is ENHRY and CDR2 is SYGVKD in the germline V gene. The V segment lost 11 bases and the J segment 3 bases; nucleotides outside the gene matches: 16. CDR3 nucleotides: TGTGCCGTAAGGTTCCCAACTAGCGGTGGGACAGATACGCAGTATTTT. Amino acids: CAVRFPTSGGTDTQYF.

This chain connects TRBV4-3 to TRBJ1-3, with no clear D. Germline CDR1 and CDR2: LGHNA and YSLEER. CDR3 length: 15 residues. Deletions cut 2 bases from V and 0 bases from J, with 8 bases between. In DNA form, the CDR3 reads TGCGCCAGCAGCCAAACACAGCACTCTGGAAACACCATATATTTT. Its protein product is CASSQTQHSGNTIYF.

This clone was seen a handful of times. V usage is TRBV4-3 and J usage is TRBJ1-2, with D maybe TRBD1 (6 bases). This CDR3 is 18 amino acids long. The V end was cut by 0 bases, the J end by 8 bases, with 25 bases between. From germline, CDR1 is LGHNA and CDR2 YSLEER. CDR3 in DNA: TGCGCCAGCAGCCAAGACTGGCGCCCGGGGGCCTCTTTAGGGGGCTACACCTTC. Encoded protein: CASSQDWRPGASLGGYTF.

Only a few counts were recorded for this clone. Here the CDR3 reads CASIEQGSYEQYF. The DNA of the CDR3 is TGTGCCAGCATCGAACAGGGCTCCTACGAGCAGTACTTC. The rearrangement uses TRBV6-5 and TRBJ2-7; TRBD1 is a possible D gene (6 bases). CDR1 is MNHEY and CDR2 is SVGAGI in the germline V gene. Trimming cost V 7 bases and J 0 bases, with 10 bases left between them. There are 13 residues in the CDR3.

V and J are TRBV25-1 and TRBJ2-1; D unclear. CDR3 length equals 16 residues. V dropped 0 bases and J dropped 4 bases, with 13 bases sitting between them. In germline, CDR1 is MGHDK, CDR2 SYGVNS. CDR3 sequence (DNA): TGTGCCAGCAGTGAATATACTCCCCACTATTACAATGAGCAGTTCTTC. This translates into CASSEYTPHYYNEQFF.

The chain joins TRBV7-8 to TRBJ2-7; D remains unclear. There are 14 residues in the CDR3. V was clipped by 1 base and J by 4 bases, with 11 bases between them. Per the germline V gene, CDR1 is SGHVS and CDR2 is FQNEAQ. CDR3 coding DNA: TGTGCCAGCAGCTTAGTTATTTCAAAGTACGAGCAGTACTTC. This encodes CASSLVISKYEQYF.

The CDR3 reads CASSMSSGRSEQFF. Here the CDR3 DNA reads TGTGCCAGTAGTATGTCTAGCGGGAGGAGTGAGCAGTTCTTC. J is TRBJ2-1 and V is TRBV19, with TRBD2 matching 11 bases. This CDR3 has 14 residues. The germline V gene has CDR1 LNHDA and CDR2 SQIVND (reference sequence). Trimming took 3 bases from V and 9 from J; bases not matched to a gene: 4.

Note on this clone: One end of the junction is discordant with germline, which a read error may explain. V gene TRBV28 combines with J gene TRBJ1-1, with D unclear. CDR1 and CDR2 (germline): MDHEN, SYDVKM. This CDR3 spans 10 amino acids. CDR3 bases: TGTGCCAGCAGTTCCCGGACTTACTCTTTT. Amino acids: CASSSRTYSF.

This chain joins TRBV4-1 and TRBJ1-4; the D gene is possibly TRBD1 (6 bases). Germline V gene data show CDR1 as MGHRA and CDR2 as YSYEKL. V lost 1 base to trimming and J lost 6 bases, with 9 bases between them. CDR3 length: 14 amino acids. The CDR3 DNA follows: TGCGCCAGCAGCCAAGTTGGGGGCGATGAAAAACTGTTTTTT. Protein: CASSQVGGDEKLFF.

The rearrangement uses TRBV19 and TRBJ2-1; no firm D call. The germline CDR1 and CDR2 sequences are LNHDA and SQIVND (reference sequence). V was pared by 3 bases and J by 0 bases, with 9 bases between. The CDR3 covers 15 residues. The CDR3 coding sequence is TGTGCCAGTAGTATTGATTCTTCCTCCTACAATGAGCAGTTCTTC. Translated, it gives CASSIDSSSYNEQFF.

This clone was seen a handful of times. CDR3 residues: CASSVAWGNTEAFF. As DNA, the CDR3 is TGTGCCAGCAGCGTAGCTTGGGGGAACACTGAAGCTTTCTTT. V usage is TRBV9 and J usage is TRBJ1-1; no reliable D call. CDR3 length equals 14 residues. V shed 0 bases and J shed 1 base, with 7 bases lying between them. Germline values: CDR1 SGDLS, CDR2 YYNGEE.

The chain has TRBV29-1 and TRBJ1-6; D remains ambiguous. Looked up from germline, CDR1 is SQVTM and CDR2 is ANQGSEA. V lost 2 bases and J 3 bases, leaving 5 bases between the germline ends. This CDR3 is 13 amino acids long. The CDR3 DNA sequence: TGCAGCGTTGAATTGGGCTATAATTCACCCCTCCACTTT. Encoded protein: CSVELGYNSPLHF.

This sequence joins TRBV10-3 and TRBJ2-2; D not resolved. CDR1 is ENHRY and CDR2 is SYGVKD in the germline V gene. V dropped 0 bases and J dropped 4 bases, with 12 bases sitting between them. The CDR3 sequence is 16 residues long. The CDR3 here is CAISESMGTVTGELFF. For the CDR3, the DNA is TGTGCCATCAGTGAGTCGATGGGCACGGTCACCGGGGAGCTGTTTTTT.

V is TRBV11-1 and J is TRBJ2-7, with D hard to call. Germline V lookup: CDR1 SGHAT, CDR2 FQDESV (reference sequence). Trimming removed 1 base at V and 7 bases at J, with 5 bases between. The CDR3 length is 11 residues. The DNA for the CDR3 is TGTGCCAGCAGCTTAGATGAGGAGCAGTACTTC. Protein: CASSLDEEQYF.

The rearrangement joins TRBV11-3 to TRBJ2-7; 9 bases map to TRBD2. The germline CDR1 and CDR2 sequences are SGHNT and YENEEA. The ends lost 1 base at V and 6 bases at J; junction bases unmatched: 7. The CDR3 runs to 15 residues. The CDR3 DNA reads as TGTGCCAGCAGCTTAGGACTAGCGGCCTCAGGCGAGCAGTACTTC. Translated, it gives CASSLGLAASGEQYF.

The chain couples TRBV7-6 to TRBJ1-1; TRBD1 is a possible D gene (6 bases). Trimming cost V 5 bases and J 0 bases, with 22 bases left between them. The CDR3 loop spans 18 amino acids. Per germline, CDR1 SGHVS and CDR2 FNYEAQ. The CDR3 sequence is CASSPRGAGGSMNTEAFF. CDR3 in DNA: TGTGCCAGCAGCCCGCGGGGGGCGGGCGGATCCATGAACACTGAAGCTTTCTTT.

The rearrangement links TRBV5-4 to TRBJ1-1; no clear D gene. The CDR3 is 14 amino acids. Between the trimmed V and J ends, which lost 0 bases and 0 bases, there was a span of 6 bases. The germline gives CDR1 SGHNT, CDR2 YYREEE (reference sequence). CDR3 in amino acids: CASSLVSLNTEAFF. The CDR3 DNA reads TGTGCCAGCAGCTTGGTGTCGCTGAACACTGAAGCTTTCTTT.

CDR3 coding DNA: TGCAGTGCTACTAGTCTCTACGAGCAGTACTTC. The encoded protein is CSATSLYEQYF. The chain couples TRBV20-1 to TRBJ2-7; D gene ambiguous. The germline V and J ends were trimmed by 4 bases and 3 bases, with 7 bases remaining between them. There are 11 residues in the CDR3. Germline loops: CDR1 DFQATT, CDR2 SNEGSKA (reference sequence).

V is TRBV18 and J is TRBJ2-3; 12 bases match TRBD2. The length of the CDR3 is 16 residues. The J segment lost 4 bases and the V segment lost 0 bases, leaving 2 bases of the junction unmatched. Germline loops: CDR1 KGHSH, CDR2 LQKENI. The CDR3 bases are TGTGCCAGCTCACCACCGCTAGCGGGGGGGCCAGATACGCAGTATTTT. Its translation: CASSPPLAGGPDTQYF.

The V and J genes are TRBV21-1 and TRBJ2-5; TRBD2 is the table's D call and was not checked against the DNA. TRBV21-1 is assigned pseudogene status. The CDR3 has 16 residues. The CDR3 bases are TGTGCCAGCAGCAAAATAGACTCCCAGAACCAAGAGACCCAGTACTTC. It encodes CASSKIDSQNQETQYF.

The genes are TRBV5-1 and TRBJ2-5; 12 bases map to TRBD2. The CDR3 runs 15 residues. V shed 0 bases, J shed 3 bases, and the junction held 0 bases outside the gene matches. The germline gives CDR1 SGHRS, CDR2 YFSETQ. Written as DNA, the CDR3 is TGCGCCAGCAGCTTGGCTAGCGGGGGGGAAGAGACCCAGTACTTC. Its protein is CASSLASGGEETQYF.

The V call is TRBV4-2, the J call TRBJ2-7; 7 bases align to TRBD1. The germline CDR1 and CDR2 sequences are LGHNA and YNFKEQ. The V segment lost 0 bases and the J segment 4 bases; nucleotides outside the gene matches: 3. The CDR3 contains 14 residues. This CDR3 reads CASSQEQGLYEQYF. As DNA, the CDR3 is TGTGCCAGCAGCCAAGAACAGGGGCTTTACGAGCAGTACTTC.

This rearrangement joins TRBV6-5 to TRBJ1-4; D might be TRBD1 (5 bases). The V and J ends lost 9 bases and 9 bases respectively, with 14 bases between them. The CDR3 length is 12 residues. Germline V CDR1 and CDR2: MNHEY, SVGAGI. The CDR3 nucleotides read TGTGCCAGGGGACGTCCAGGGAAAAAACTGTTTTTT. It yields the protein CARGRPGKKLFF.

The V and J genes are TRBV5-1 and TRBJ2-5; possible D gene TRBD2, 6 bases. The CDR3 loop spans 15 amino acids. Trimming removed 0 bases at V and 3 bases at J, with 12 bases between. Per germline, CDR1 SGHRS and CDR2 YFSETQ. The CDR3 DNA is TGCGCCAGCAGCTTGGTGGCTAGCGCAGAAGAGACCCAGTACTTC. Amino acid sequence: CASSLVASAEETQYF.

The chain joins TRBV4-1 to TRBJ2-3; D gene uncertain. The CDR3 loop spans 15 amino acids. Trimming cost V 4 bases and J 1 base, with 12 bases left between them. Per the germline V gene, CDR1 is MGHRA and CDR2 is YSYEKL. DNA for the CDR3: TGCGCCAGCAGCCTAGGACGGCCTGGCACAGATACGCAGTATTTT. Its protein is CASSLGRPGTDTQYF.

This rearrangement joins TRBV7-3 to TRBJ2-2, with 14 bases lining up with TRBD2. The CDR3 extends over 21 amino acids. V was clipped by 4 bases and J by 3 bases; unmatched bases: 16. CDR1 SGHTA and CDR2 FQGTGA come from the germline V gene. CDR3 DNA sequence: TGTGCCAGCAGCTCCCCGGGGACAGCGAGGGGACTAGCGGGAGACACCGGGGAGCTGTTTTTT. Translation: CASSSPGTARGLAGDTGELFF.

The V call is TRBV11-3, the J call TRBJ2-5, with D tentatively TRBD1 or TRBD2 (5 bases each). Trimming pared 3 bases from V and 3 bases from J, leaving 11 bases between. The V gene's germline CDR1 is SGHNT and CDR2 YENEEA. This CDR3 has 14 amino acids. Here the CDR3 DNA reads TGTGCCAGCAGCTTGAGGGGAACAGAAGAGACCCAGTACTTC. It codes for CASSLRGTEETQYF.

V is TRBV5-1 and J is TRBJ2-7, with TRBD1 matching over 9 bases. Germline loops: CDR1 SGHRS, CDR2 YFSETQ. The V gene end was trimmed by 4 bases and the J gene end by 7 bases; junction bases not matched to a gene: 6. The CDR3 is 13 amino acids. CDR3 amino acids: CASSRDRVGEQYF. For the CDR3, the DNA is TGCGCCAGCAGCCGGGACAGGGTGGGGGAGCAGTACTTC.

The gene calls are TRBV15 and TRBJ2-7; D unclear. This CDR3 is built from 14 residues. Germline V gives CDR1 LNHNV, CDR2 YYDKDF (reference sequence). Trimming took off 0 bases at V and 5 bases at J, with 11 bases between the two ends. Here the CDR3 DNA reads TGTGCCACCAGCAGAGATCTATCCCCCCACGAGCAGTACTTC. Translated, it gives CATSRDLSPHEQYF.

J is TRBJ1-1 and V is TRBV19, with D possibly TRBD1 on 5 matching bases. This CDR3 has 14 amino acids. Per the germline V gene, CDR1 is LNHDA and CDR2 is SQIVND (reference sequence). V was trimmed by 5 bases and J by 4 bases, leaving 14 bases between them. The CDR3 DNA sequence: TGTGCCAGTAGTCGCGCAGGGACGACCACTGAAGCTTTCTTT. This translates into CASSRAGTTTEAFF. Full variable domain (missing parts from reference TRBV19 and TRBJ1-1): DGGITQSPKYLFRKEGQNVTLSCEQNLNHDAMYWYRQDPGQGLRLIYYSQIVNDFQKGDIAEGYSVSREKKESFPLTVTSAQKNPTAFYLCASSRAGTTTEAFFGQGTRLTVV.